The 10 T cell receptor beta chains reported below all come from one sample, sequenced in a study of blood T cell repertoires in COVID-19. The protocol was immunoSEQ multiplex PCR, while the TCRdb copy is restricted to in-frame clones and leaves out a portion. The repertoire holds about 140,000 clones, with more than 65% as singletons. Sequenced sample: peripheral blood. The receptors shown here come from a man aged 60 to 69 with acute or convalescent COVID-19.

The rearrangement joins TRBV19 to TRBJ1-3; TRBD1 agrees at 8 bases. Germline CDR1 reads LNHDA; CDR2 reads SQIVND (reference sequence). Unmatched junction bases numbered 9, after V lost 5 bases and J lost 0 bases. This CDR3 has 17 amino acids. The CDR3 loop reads CASSCRGQIVSGNTIYF. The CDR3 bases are TGTGCCAGTAGTTGCAGGGGGCAGATTGTCTCTGGAAACACCATATATTTT.

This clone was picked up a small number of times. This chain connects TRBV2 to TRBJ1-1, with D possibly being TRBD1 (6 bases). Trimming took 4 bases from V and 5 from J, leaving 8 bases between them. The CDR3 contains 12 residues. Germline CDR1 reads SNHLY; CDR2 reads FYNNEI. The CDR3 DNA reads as TGTGCCAGCAGTGCACAGGGAACTGAAGCTTTCTTT. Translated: CASSAQGTEAFF. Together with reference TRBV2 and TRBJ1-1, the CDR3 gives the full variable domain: EPEVTQTPSHQVTQMGQEVILRCVPISNHLYFYWYRQILGQKVEFLVSFYNNEISEKSEIFDDQFSVERPDGSNFTLKIRSTKLEDSAMYFCASSAQGTEAFFGQGTRLTVV.

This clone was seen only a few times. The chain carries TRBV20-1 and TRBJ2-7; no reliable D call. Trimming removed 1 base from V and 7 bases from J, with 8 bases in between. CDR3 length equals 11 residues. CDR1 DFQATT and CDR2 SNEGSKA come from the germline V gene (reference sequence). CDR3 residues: CSARAVDEQYF. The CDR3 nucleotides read TGCAGTGCTAGAGCGGTAGATGAGCAGTACTTC.

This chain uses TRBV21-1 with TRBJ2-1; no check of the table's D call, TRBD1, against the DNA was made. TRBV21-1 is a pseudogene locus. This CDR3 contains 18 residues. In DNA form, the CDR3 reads TGTGCCAGCACCACCAGGGTAACCCGAGAAAGGCTAAACAATGAGCAGTTCTTC. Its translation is CASTTRVTRERLNNEQFF.

The CDR3 DNA reads TGTGCCAGCTCACCACTTGCGGGAGAATCGTTCTTC. It encodes CASSPLAGESFF. The rearrangement links TRBV18 to TRBJ2-1; 7 nucleotides line up with TRBD2. CDR3 size: 12 residues. With V trimmed by 1 base and J by 15 bases, 6 bases remained unmatched. Germline lookup yields CDR1 KGHSH and CDR2 LQKENI.

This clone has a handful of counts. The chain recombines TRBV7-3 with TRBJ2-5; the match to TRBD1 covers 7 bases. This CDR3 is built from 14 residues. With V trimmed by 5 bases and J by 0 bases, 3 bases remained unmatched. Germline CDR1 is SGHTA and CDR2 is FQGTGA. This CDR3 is CASSKQGYQETQYF. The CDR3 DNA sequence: TGTGCCAGCAGCAAACAGGGGTACCAAGAGACCCAGTACTTC.

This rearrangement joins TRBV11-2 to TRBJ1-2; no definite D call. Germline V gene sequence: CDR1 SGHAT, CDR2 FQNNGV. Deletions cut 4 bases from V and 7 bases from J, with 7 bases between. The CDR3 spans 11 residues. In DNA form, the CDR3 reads TGTGCCAGCAGCTCCTCAGGTGGCTACACCTTC. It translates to CASSSSGGYTF.

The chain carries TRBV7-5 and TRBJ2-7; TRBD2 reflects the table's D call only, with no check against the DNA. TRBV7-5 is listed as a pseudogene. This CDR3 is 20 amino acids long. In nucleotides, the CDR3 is TGTGCCAGTCCCTCCCTTCAACTGGGGATTCGACTAGCGGGAGTAGATGAGCAGTACTTC. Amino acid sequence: CASPSLQLGIRLAGVDEQYF.

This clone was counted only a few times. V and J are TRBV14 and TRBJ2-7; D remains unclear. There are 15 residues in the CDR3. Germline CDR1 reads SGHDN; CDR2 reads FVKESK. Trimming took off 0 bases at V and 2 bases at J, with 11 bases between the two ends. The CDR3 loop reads CASSQDLVETYEQYF. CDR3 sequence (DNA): TGTGCCAGCAGCCAAGATCTAGTGGAAACCTACGAGCAGTACTTC.

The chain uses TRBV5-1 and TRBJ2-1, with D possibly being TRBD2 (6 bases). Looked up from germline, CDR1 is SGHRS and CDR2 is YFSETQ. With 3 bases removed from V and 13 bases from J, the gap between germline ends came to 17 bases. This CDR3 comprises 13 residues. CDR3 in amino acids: CASSSPSAGSQFF. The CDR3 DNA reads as TGCGCCAGCAGCTCCCCGAGCGCGGGGTCACAGTTCTTC.